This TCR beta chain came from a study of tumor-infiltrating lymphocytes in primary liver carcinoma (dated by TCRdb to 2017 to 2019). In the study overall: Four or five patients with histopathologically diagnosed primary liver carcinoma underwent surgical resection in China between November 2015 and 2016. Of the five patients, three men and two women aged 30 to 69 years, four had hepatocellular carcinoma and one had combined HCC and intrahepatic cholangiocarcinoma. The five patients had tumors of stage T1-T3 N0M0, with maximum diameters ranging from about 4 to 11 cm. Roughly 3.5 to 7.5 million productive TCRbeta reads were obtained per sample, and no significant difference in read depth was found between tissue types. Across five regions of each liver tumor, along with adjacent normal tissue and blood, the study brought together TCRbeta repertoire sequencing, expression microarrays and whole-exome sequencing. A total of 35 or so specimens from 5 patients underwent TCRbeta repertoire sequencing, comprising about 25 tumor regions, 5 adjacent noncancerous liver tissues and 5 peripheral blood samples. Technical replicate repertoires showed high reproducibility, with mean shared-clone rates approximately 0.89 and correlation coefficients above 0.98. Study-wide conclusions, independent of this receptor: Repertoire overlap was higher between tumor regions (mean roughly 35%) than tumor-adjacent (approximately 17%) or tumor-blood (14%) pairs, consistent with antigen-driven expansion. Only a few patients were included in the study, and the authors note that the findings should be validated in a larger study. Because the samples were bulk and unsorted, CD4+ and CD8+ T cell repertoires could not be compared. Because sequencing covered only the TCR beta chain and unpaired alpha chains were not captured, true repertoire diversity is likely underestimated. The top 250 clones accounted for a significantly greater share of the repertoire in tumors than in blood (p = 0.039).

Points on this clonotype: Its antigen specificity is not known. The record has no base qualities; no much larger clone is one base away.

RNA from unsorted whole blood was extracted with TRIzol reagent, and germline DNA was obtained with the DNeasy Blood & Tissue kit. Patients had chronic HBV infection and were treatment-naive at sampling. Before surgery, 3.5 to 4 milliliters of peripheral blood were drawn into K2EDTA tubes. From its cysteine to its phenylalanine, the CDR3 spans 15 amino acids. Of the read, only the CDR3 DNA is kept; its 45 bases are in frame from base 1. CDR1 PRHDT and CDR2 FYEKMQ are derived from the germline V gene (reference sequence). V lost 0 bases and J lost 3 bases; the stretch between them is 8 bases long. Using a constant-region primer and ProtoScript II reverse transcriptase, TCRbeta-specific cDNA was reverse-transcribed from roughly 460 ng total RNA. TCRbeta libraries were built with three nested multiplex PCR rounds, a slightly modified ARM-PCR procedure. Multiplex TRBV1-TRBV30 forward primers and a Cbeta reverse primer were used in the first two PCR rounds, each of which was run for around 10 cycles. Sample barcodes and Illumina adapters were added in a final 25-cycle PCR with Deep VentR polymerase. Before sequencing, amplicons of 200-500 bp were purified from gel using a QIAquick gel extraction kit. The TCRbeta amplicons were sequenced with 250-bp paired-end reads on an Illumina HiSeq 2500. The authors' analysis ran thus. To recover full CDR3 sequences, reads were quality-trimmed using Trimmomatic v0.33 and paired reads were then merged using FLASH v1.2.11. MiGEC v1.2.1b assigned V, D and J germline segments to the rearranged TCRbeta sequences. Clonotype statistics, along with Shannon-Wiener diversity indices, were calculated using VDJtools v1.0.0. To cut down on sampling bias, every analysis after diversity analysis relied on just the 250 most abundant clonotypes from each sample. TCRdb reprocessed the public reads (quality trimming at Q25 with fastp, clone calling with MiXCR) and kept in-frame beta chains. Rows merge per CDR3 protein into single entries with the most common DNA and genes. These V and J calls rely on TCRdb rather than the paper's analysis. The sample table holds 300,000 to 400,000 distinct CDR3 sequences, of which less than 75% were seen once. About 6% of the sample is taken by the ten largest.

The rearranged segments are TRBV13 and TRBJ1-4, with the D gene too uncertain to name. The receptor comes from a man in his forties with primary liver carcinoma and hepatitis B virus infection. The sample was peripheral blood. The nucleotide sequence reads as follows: TGTGCCAGCAGCTTAGGGGTTGCAGCTAATGAAAAACTGTTTTTT. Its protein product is CASSLGVAANEKLFF.